This entry lists 32 T cell receptor beta chains sequenced from one sample in a study of T cell responses to AZD1222 COVID-19 vaccine. Profiled with immunoSEQ multiplex PCR; TCRdb holds only in-frame clones, not every one. Among approximately 190,000 clones, roughly 92% were seen once, and the ten largest hold over 1%. The sample consisted of peripheral blood, taken on day 0 of AZD1222 vaccination. The receptors derive from an adult in good health.

The chain uses TRBV11-2 and TRBJ2-1, with 7 nucleotides matching TRBD1. V was pared by 3 bases and J by 4 bases, with 15 bases of the junction left unmatched. Germline CDR1 reads SGHAT; CDR2 reads FQNNGV. The CDR3 has 18 residues. The CDR3 DNA is TGTGCCAGCAGCTTTTACACCTCACAGGGGACCTGGTACAATGAGCAGTTCTTC. This gives the protein CASSFYTSQGTWYNEQFF.

The V and J genes are TRBV6-1 and TRBJ1-6; D uncertain. The CDR3 is 14 residues long. CDR1 and CDR2 from the germline V gene are MNHNS and SASEGT. V shed 3 bases and J shed 8 bases, with 11 bases lying between them. The CDR3 DNA follows: TGTGCCAGCAGTGATTGGCAGAAGGATTCACCCCTCCACTTT. It translates to CASSDWQKDSPLHF.

The chain employs TRBV4-1 and TRBJ1-4; unclear D gene. The CDR3 covers 13 residues. From germline, CDR1 is MGHRA and CDR2 YSYEKL. V shed 0 bases and J shed 11 bases, with 10 bases lying between them. In DNA form, the CDR3 reads TGCGCCAGCAGCCAAGAACACCGCGGGAAACTGTTTTTT. Protein sequence: CASSQEHRGKLFF.

The chain links TRBV11-2 to TRBJ2-1; 7 bases fit TRBD1. The ends lost 1 base at V and 7 bases at J; junction bases unmatched: 7. CDR1 is SGHAT, CDR2 FQNNGV, per germline. The CDR3 covers 15 residues. The CDR3, as DNA: TGTGCCAGCAGCTTAGTTGCACAGGGGATTAATGAGCAGTTCTTC. It translates to CASSLVAQGINEQFF.

The J gene is TRBJ1-1, the V gene TRBV30; D is ambiguous. CDR1 GTSNPN and CDR2 SVGIG come from the germline V gene (reference sequence). This CDR3 region has 13 residues. Trimming pared 2 bases from V and 5 bases from J, leaving 12 bases between. The CDR3 DNA reads as TGTGCCTGGAGTCTGACGGTCGCGACTGAAGCTTTCTTT. It is translated as CAWSLTVATEAFF. The complete variable domain, with remaining parts taken from reference TRBV30 and TRBJ1-1, reads SQTIHQWPATLVQPVGSPLSLECTVEGTSNPNLYWYRQAAGRGLQLLFYSVGIGQISSEVPQNLSASRPQDRQFILSSKKLLLSDSGFYLCAWSLTVATEAFFGQGTRLTVV.

This chain links TRBV14 with TRBJ1-4, with TRBD1 as a possible D gene (6 bases). Trimming pared 6 bases from V and 6 bases from J, leaving 23 bases between. The CDR3 runs 17 residues. The germline CDR1 and CDR2 sequences are SGHDN and FVKESK. The CDR3 DNA reads as TGTGCCAGCAGGCCGGGCAGGGGATCGGAAATAGATGAAAAACTGTTTTTT. Translation gives CASRPGRGSEIDEKLFF. The whole variable domain, filled in from reference TRBV14 and TRBJ1-4, reads EAGVTQFPSHSVIEKGQTVTLRCDPISGHDNLYWYRRVMGKEIKFLLHFVKESKQDESGMPNNRFLAERTGGTYSTLKVQPAELEDSGVYFCASRPGRGSEIDEKLFFGSGTQLSVL.

The chain has TRBV7-2 and TRBJ1-3; D uncertain. The CDR3 is made up of 13 amino acids. The V end was cut by 4 bases, the J end by 3 bases, with 7 bases between. The germline V gene encodes CDR1 SGHTA and CDR2 FQGNSA. The CDR3 DNA is TGTGCCAGCAGCTCCGCGGGTGGAAACACCATATATTTT. The encoded protein is CASSSAGGNTIYF.

The chain couples TRBV5-1 to TRBJ2-3; weak D call: TRBD2 (6 bases). Per germline, CDR1 SGHRS and CDR2 YFSETQ. CDR3 length: 14 residues. Trimming removed 0 bases at V and 3 bases at J, with 8 bases between. CDR3 in amino acids: CASSLAGVTDTQYF. In DNA form, the CDR3 reads TGCGCCAGCAGCTTGGCGGGGGTAACAGATACGCAGTATTTT.

The chain carries TRBV19 and TRBJ1-6; D is undetermined. The germline V gene has CDR1 LNHDA and CDR2 SQIVND (reference sequence). Trimming shortened V by 6 bases and J by 5 bases, and 8 bases separated the two germline ends. This CDR3 has 13 amino acids. CDR3 amino acids: CASRSVDNSPLHF. The CDR3 DNA reads TGTGCCAGTAGATCGGTGGATAATTCACCCCTCCACTTT.

V and J are TRBV28 and TRBJ1-5; possibly TRBD1 for D (6 bases). CDR1 MDHEN and CDR2 SYDVKM come from the germline V gene. Trimming removed 8 bases at V and 7 bases at J, with 21 bases between. This CDR3 is built from 15 residues. CDR3 region: CASSEMGGAGQPQHF. CDR3 DNA sequence: TGTGCCAGCTCTGAGATGGGGGGCGCGGGGCAGCCCCAGCATTTT.

This chain connects TRBV9 to TRBJ1-1; 7 bases match TRBD1. Germline loops: CDR1 SGDLS, CDR2 YYNGEE. This CDR3 region has 15 residues. The V gene end was trimmed by 4 bases and the J gene end by 2 bases; junction bases not matched to a gene: 8. This chain's CDR3 is CASSPSSGGNTEAFF. CDR3 nucleotide sequence: TGTGCCAGCAGCCCCTCGTCAGGGGGTAACACTGAAGCTTTCTTT.

The chain employs TRBV7-9 and TRBJ2-1, with a weak D call TRBD1 (8 bases). The germline gives CDR1 SEHNR, CDR2 FQNEAQ (reference sequence). V gave up 3 bases and J gave up 1 base, with 16 bases separating them. CDR3 length: 17 amino acids. The CDR3 protein is CASSLGNRGGSYNEQFF. CDR3 bases: TGTGCCAGCAGCTTGGGGAACAGGGGGGGATCCTACAATGAGCAGTTCTTC.

This clone was detected a few times. The chain employs TRBV11-2 and TRBJ2-1; 7 bases map to TRBD1. The trim removed 2 bases at V and 6 bases at J, leaving 10 bases unmatched. Looked up from germline, CDR1 is SGHAT and CDR2 is FQNNGV. This CDR3 has 16 amino acids. CDR3 sequence reads: CASSLISGTALNEQFF. The CDR3 DNA is TGTGCCAGCAGCTTAATATCCGGGACAGCCCTCAATGAGCAGTTCTTC.

V gene TRBV24-1 combines with J gene TRBJ2-3; 7 bases align to TRBD2. The germline CDR1 and CDR2 sequences are KGHDR and SFDVKD. This CDR3 is built from 18 residues. Trimming took 4 bases from V and 5 from J; bases not matched to a gene: 17. This CDR3 reads CATSEQAGRGRGKDTQYF. DNA of the CDR3: TGTGCCACCAGTGAGCAGGCGGGGAGGGGCCGGGGGAAAGATACGCAGTATTTT.

The chain employs TRBV6-2 or TRBV6-3 and TRBJ2-5; D gene uncertain. The germline V gene has CDR1 MNHEY and CDR2 SVGEGT. The CDR3 has 15 residues. V was clipped by 3 bases and J by 5 bases, with 16 bases between them. CDR3 region: CASSYHGPQPETQYF. The DNA for the CDR3 is TGTGCCAGCAGTTATCATGGGCCCCAACCGGAGACCCAGTACTTC.

This clone was counted once. This chain links TRBV4-2 with TRBJ2-7; no clear D gene. Trimming took off 1 base at V and 4 bases at J, with 5 bases between the two ends. Germline V gives CDR1 LGHNA, CDR2 YNFKEQ. The CDR3 covers 12 residues. CDR3 residues: CASSQGSYEQYF. The CDR3 DNA reads TGTGCCAGCAGCCAAGGGTCTTACGAGCAGTACTTC.

The rearrangement links TRBV7-7 to TRBJ1-2; TRBD1 might be the D (5 bases). Germline CDR1 reads SSHAT; CDR2 reads FNYEAQ (reference sequence). The CDR3 loop spans 18 amino acids. V was shortened by 2 bases and J by 2 bases, with 21 bases between the two germline ends. This CDR3 is CASSLRARPWGGNYGYTF. CDR3 coding DNA: TGTGCCAGCAGCTTAAGGGCACGCCCCTGGGGCGGCAACTATGGCTACACCTTC.

The chain is built from TRBV6-5 and TRBJ1-5; no definite D call. The CDR3 consists of 13 residues. Trimming shortened V by 8 bases and J by 9 bases, and 17 bases separated the two germline ends. CDR1 and CDR2 (germline): MNHEY, SVGAGI. CDR3 loop: CASRPGLLGPQHF. For the CDR3, the DNA is TGTGCCAGCCGTCCCGGGCTATTGGGGCCCCAGCATTTT.

The CDR3 DNA reads TGTGCCAGCAGTTACGGACAGGGGTTGGTTAGTCGAAAACTGTTTTTT. As protein: CASSYGQGLVSRKLFF. The chain links TRBV28 to TRBJ1-4, with 9 positions matching TRBD1. Germline CDR1 is MDHEN and CDR2 is SYDVKM. This CDR3 has 16 residues. The J segment lost 10 bases and the V segment lost 4 bases, leaving 13 bases of the junction unmatched.

This chain links TRBV6-5 with TRBJ2-5; maybe TRBD2 (6 bases). The germline V and J ends were trimmed by 2 bases and 5 bases, with 12 bases remaining between them. The CDR3 loop spans 14 amino acids. Germline assignment: CDR1 MNHEY and CDR2 SVGAGI. The CDR3 sequence is CASSYAGGVETQYF. CDR3 DNA sequence: TGTGCCAGCAGTTACGCCGGCGGGGTGGAGACCCAGTACTTC.

This rearrangement joins TRBV6-5 to TRBJ2-5; no clear D. The ends were cut back, 2 bases at V and 12 bases at J, with 7 bases in the middle. The CDR3 length is 10 residues. The V gene's germline CDR1 is MNHEY and CDR2 SVGAGI. The CDR3: CASSYPPEYF. CDR3 DNA: TGTGCCAGCAGTTACCCCCCGGAGTACTTC.

The V gene is TRBV6-2 or TRBV6-3, the J gene TRBJ2-4; D is unclear. Germline-derived CDR1 and CDR2 are MNHEY and SVGEGT. The CDR3 is 11 residues long. Between the trimmed V and J ends, which lost 6 bases and 4 bases, there was a span of 4 bases. The CDR3 region is CASSLKNIQYF. The DNA of the CDR3 is TGTGCCAGCAGCCTGAAAAACATTCAGTACTTC.

This clone has a single count. This chain links TRBV6-5 with TRBJ1-3, with 8 bases identical to TRBD1. The junction had 6 bases not matched to a gene; V was cut back by 11 bases and J by 0 bases. Germline V gene lookup returns CDR1 MNHEY and CDR2 SVGAGI. The CDR3 spans 14 residues. CDR3 loop: CAAPGQASGNTIYF. The CDR3 nucleotides are TGTGCCGCACCGGGACAGGCCTCTGGAAACACCATATATTTT.

This clone showed up just once. The chain couples TRBV9 to TRBJ1-2, with a possible D match to TRBD1 (5 bases). Germline V CDR1 and CDR2: SGDLS, YYNGEE. V was pared by 6 bases and J by 3 bases, with 18 bases between. This CDR3 contains 15 residues. The DNA for the CDR3 is TGTGCCAGCACTACCACACCGGGGGAGGACTATGGCTACACCTTC. Its translation is CASTTTPGEDYGYTF.

The chain is built from TRBV19 and TRBJ1-5; 8 bases match TRBD1. The germline gives CDR1 LNHDA, CDR2 SQIVND (reference sequence). V shed 6 bases, J shed 0 bases, and the junction held 10 bases outside the gene matches. This CDR3 is built from 17 residues. CDR3 coding DNA: TGTGCCAGTAGCTCAGGGGGCAGATCATATAGCAATCAGCCCCAGCATTTT. It is translated as CASSSGGRSYSNQPQHF. The variable domain in full, with the rest retrieved from reference TRBV19 and TRBJ1-5, is DGGITQSPKYLFRKEGQNVTLSCEQNLNHDAMYWYRQDPGQGLRLIYYSQIVNDFQKGDIAEGYSVSREKKESFPLTVTSAQKNPTAFYLCASSSGGRSYSNQPQHFGDGTRLSIL.

The genes are TRBV18 and TRBJ1-1, with D hard to call. From germline, CDR1 is KGHSH and CDR2 LQKENI. This CDR3 has 13 residues. V lost 0 bases and J lost 7, with 9 bases in between. Written as DNA, the CDR3 is TGTGCCAGCTCACCACCGGGCAGGCTTGAAGCTTTCTTT. It is translated as CASSPPGRLEAFF.

The J gene is TRBJ1-5, the V gene TRBV18, with D unresolved. Germline CDR1 and CDR2: KGHSH and LQKENI. V was clipped by 2 bases and J by 4 bases, with 15 bases between them. This CDR3 has 16 amino acids. In DNA, the CDR3 is TGTGCCAGCTCACCAGGTCAGTCCGGGATGAATCAGCCCCAGCATTTT. Its translation: CASSPGQSGMNQPQHF.

This chain connects TRBV2 to TRBJ1-5; 7 nucleotides agree with TRBD1. Germline V gene sequence: CDR1 SNHLY, CDR2 FYNNEI. The CDR3 has 14 amino acids. Germline trimming cut 4 bases from V and 5 bases from J; bases unmatched to any gene: 5. This CDR3 reads CASSGGQGDQPQHF. For the CDR3, the DNA is TGTGCCAGCAGTGGAGGGCAGGGGGATCAGCCCCAGCATTTT.

This clone occurred once. V and J are TRBV7-3 and TRBJ1-1, with TRBD1 matching 9 bases. The trim removed 5 bases at V and 6 bases at J, leaving 13 bases unmatched. Germline CDR1 is SGHTA and CDR2 is FQGTGA. The CDR3 has 16 amino acids. The DNA of the CDR3 is TGTGCCAGCAGCACCCAACAGGGGGCGATCCTTTCTGAAGCTTTCTTT. Its protein is CASSTQQGAILSEAFF.

This chain joins TRBV2 and TRBJ1-2, with 8 bases fitting TRBD1. Germline CDR1 reads SNHLY; CDR2 reads FYNNEI. CDR3 length: 14 amino acids. The junction had 6 bases not matched to a gene; V was cut back by 2 bases and J by 7 bases. CDR3 residues: CASSESRGQSGYTF. The DNA for the CDR3 is TGTGCCAGCAGTGAAAGCAGGGGGCAGTCTGGCTACACCTTC. The entire variable domain, with the rest obtained from reference TRBV2 and TRBJ1-2, is as follows: EPEVTQTPSHQVTQMGQEVILRCVPISNHLYFYWYRQILGQKVEFLVSFYNNEISEKSEIFDDQFSVERPDGSNFTLKIRSTKLEDSAMYFCASSESRGQSGYTFGSGTRLTVV.

The rearrangement links TRBV7-3 to TRBJ1-2; perhaps TRBD1 as D (6 bases). CDR3 length: 15 amino acids. Trimming took 5 bases from V and 4 from J, leaving 17 bases between them. The V gene's germline CDR1 is SGHTA and CDR2 FQGTGA. The CDR3 DNA reads TGTGCCAGCAGCCTATACGGGGGCGCGGGCTATGGCTACACCTTC. Its protein is CASSLYGGAGYGYTF.

This clone has just one count. The chain uses TRBV7-2 and TRBJ2-1; 12 bases map to TRBD2. Germline trimming cut 1 base from V and 10 bases from J; bases unmatched to any gene: 11. CDR1 is SGHTA and CDR2 is FQGNSA in the germline V gene. The CDR3 sequence is 17 residues long. CDR3 sequence (DNA): TGTGCCAGCAGCTTAGGGACTAGCGGGGTGGGACACGAGGAGCAGTTCTTC. It codes for CASSLGTSGVGHEEQFF.